These 10 T cell receptor beta chains were sequenced from one sample in a study of cytomegalovirus exposure and HLA in healthy donors. 60 Vbeta and 13 Jbeta primers were used in PCR. The method was immunoSEQ multiplex PCR; TCRdb's version includes in-frame clones alone and lacks a portion of them. The top ten clones hold roughly 3% of a sample with about 120,000 clones, about 10% of them seen once. The specimen sequenced was PBMCs. These receptors came from a man aged 25 to 45 in good health and CMV-seronegative.

The table lists this clone with many counts. This sequence joins TRBV4-3 and TRBJ2-7, with D hard to call. The CDR3 is made up of 15 amino acids. Germline values: CDR1 LGHNA, CDR2 YSLEER. V was trimmed by 4 bases and J by 3 bases, leaving 16 bases between them. CDR3 sequence (DNA): TGCGCCAGCAGCCCGGGTGTCTCGCCACTCTACGAGCAGTACTTC. As protein: CASSPGVSPLYEQYF.

V is TRBV11-1 and J is TRBJ2-5, with D tentatively TRBD2 (5 bases). This CDR3 has 14 amino acids. CDR1 is SGHAT and CDR2 is FQDESV in the germline V gene (reference sequence). V lost 6 bases, J lost 4 bases, and 15 bases lay in between. The CDR3 region has the DNA TGTGCCAGCAGGGGGAGATTTGTTGGAGAGACCCAGTACTTC. Its translation: CASRGRFVGETQYF.

This clone was detected only a few times. The chain couples TRBV6-5 to TRBJ2-1, with D tentatively TRBD2 (6 bases). Germline V CDR1 and CDR2: MNHEY, SVGAGI. The CDR3 is 14 amino acids. V dropped 2 bases and J dropped 7 bases, with 12 bases sitting between them. The CDR3 DNA reads TGTGCCAGCAGTTACGGAGGGTTGAGGAATGAGCAGTTCTTC. Encoded protein: CASSYGGLRNEQFF.

This clone was seen only a few times. The genes are TRBV5-1 and TRBJ1-2, with D possibly TRBD1 on 6 matching bases. The germline V gene encodes CDR1 SGHRS and CDR2 YFSETQ. There are 15 residues in the CDR3. The V end lost 3 bases, the J end lost 2 bases, and 14 bases lay between the germline ends. The CDR3 here is CASSSGQHHNYGYTF. The DNA of the CDR3 is TGCGCCAGCAGCTCTGGACAGCACCACAACTATGGCTACACCTTC.

The sample holds a few counts of this clone. The chain uses TRBV7-8 and TRBJ1-5; D may be TRBD1 (5 bases). The V gene's germline CDR1 is SGHVS and CDR2 FQNEAQ. There are 14 residues in the CDR3. Between the trimmed V and J ends, which lost 6 bases and 3 bases, there was a span of 12 bases. The CDR3 nucleotides are TGTGCCAGCAGACAAGGGGCCTCCAATCAGCCCCAGCATTTT. Translating gives CASRQGASNQPQHF.

The V and J genes are TRBV29-1 and TRBJ2-5; tentative D call: TRBD1 (7 bases). The J call may not be correct, given that the DNA end is closer to TRBJ2-7. CDR1 is SQVTM and CDR2 is ANQGSEA in the germline V gene. CDR3 size: 13 residues. CDR3 sequence (DNA): TGCAGCGTTGAGCAGGGGGGTTCATACGAGCAGTACTTC. Protein sequence: CSVEQGGSYEQYF.

The chain's CDR3 is CASSERQGFQPQHF. CDR3 DNA: TGTGCCAGCAGTGAGAGACAGGGATTTCAGCCCCAGCATTTT. This chain links TRBV2 with TRBJ1-5; 7 nucleotides line up with TRBD1. The CDR3 contains 14 residues. V dropped 3 bases and J dropped 6; count of bases not matched to a gene: 5. Germline lookup yields CDR1 SNHLY and CDR2 FYNNEI.

Remarks on this clone: At the DNA level, this CDR3 is encoded by other sequences in the same sample as well. The chain links TRBV7-9 to TRBJ1-2; TRBD1 might be the D (5 bases). The V gene lost 0 bases and the J gene lost 7 bases, with 9 bases spanning the gap. This CDR3 spans 13 amino acids. Germline CDR1 and CDR2: SEHNR and FQNEAQ (reference sequence). The DNA for the CDR3 is TGTGCCAGCAGCTTAGCAGGTCAGGGTGGCTACACCTTC. Residues: CASSLAGQGGYTF.

This chain's CDR3 is CASSPGQAPYEQYF. The DNA of the CDR3 is TGTGCCAGCAGCCCCGGACAGGCTCCCTACGAGCAGTACTTC. The chain combines TRBV5-6 with TRBJ2-7, with 7 nucleotides matching TRBD1. Germline assignment: CDR1 SGHDT and CDR2 YYEEEE. The J segment lost 2 bases and the V segment lost 4 bases, leaving 6 bases of the junction unmatched. This CDR3 contains 14 residues.

The table lists this clone with a few counts. The rearrangement joins TRBV7-6 to TRBJ2-2; TRBD2 matches at 10 bases. V lost 5 bases to trimming and J lost 2 bases; unmatched junction nucleotides: 5. The CDR3 consists of 16 residues. Germline-derived CDR1 and CDR2 are SGHVS and FNYEAQ. CDR3 coding DNA: TGTGCCAGCAGCCCTTCTAGCGGGAGAAACACCGGGGAGCTGTTTTTT. Its translation: CASSPSSGRNTGELFF.